Presented here are 9 T cell receptor beta chains from one specimen sequenced in a study of control samples from healthy donors and cancer patients. The method was immunoSEQ multiplex PCR; TCRdb's version includes in-frame clones alone and lacks a portion of them. The profile shows about 140,000 clones, roughly nine tenths of them singletons. Specimen: blood. The receptors shown here come from a man aged 18 to 29 in good health.

This clone was detected only a few times. This chain joins TRBV3-1 (or the pseudogene TRBV3-2) and TRBJ1-6; no clear D. Trimming took off 0 bases at V and 6 bases at J, with 12 bases between the two ends. The CDR3 runs to 16 residues. Germline lookup yields CDR1 LGHDT and CDR2 YNNKEL (reference sequence). CDR3 protein: CASSQEAGLGNSPLHF. The CDR3 nucleotides are TGTGCCAGCAGCCAAGAGGCCGGACTGGGTAATTCACCCCTCCACTTT.

V gene TRBV18 combines with J gene TRBJ2-3; 11 bases align to TRBD2. The CDR3 extends over 15 amino acids. Trimming removed 6 bases from V and 0 bases from J; junction bases left unmatched: 2. The germline CDR1 and CDR2 sequences are KGHSH and LQKENI. CDR3 nucleotides: TGTGCCAGCTCCCGGACTAGCGGGAGCACAGATACGCAGTATTTT. As protein: CASSRTSGSTDTQYF.

The chain has TRBV4-3 and TRBJ2-1, with 12 nucleotides matching TRBD2. This CDR3 is built from 17 residues. The germline gives CDR1 LGHNA, CDR2 YSLEER. The V segment lost 1 base and the J segment 3 bases; nucleotides outside the gene matches: 4. This CDR3 is CASSQGLAGGLYNEQFF. In DNA form, the CDR3 reads TGCGCCAGCAGCCAAGGGCTAGCGGGGGGGCTCTACAATGAGCAGTTCTTC.

V gene TRBV7-9 combines with J gene TRBJ2-3; 11 bases align to TRBD2. V was clipped by 2 bases and J by 0 bases; unmatched bases: 7. CDR1 is SEHNR, CDR2 FQNEAQ, per germline (reference sequence). This CDR3 has 18 amino acids. This CDR3 reads CASSLWLAGGSSTDTQYF. The CDR3, as DNA: TGTGCCAGCAGCTTATGGCTAGCGGGGGGTTCTAGCACAGATACGCAGTATTTT.

The chain links TRBV9 to TRBJ1-2, with D unclear. Germline values: CDR1 SGDLS, CDR2 YYNGEE. The V end was cut by 1 base, the J end by 8 bases, with 9 bases between. This CDR3 comprises 12 residues. The CDR3 DNA is TGTGCCAGCAGCGTATTCGGAGGAGGCTACACCTTC. This gives the protein CASSVFGGGYTF.

The V and J genes are TRBV7-2 and TRBJ2-1; 10 bases match TRBD2. The V gene's germline CDR1 is SGHTA and CDR2 FQGNSA. V lost 2 bases and J lost 5; bases outside the gene matches: 9. CDR3 length equals 17 residues. The CDR3 DNA reads TGTGCCAGCAGCTTAAGGTTTTCTAGCGGGGGCCACAATGAGCAGTTCTTC. It yields the protein CASSLRFSSGGHNEQFF. Full variable domain (rest looked up from reference TRBV7-2 and TRBJ2-1): GAGVSQSPSNKVTEKGKDVELRCDPISGHTALYWYRQSLGQGLEFLIYFQGNSAPDKSGLPSDRFSAERTGGSVSTLTIQRTQQEDSAVYLCASSLRFSSGGHNEQFFGPGTRLTVL.

The rearrangement links TRBV5-1 to TRBJ1-6, with 8 nucleotides matching TRBD1. The CDR3 contains 15 residues. With 3 bases clipped from V and 5 bases from J, the junction kept 4 bases outside the gene matches. Looked up from germline, CDR1 is SGHRS and CDR2 is YFSETQ. The CDR3 region has the DNA TGCGCCAGCAGCTCCGGACAGGGTGATAATTCACCCCTCCACTTT. This sequence encodes CASSSGQGDNSPLHF.

The J gene is TRBJ1-3, the V gene TRBV19; a possible D gene is TRBD1 (6 bases). The CDR3 runs 18 residues. CDR1 is LNHDA, CDR2 SQIVND, per germline (reference sequence). V was clipped by 0 bases and J by 0 bases, with 15 bases between them. Here the CDR3 reads CASSIDRSGDSSGNTIYF. For the CDR3, the DNA is TGTGCCAGTAGTATAGACCGCTCAGGGGATTCCTCTGGAAACACCATATATTTT.

The count of this clone is one. The chain is built from TRBV7-3 and TRBJ2-1, with TRBD2 as a possible D gene (6 bases). The CDR3 has 13 residues. Per the germline V gene, CDR1 is SGHTA and CDR2 is FQGTGA. The V and J ends lost 5 bases and 6 bases respectively, with 11 bases between them. The CDR3 loop reads CASSAVGGNEQFF. DNA for the CDR3: TGTGCCAGCAGCGCTGTGGGGGGCAATGAGCAGTTCTTC.